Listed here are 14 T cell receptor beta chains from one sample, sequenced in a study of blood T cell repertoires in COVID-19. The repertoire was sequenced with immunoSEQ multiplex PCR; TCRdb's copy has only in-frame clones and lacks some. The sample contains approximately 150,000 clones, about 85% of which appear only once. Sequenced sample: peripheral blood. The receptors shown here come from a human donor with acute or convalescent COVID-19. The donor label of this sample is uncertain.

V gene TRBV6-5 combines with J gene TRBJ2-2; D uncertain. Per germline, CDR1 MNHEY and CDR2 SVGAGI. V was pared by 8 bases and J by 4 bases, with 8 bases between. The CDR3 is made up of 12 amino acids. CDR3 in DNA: TGTGCCAGCGGGCCTCGCACCGGGGAGCTGTTTTTT. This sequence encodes CASGPRTGELFF.

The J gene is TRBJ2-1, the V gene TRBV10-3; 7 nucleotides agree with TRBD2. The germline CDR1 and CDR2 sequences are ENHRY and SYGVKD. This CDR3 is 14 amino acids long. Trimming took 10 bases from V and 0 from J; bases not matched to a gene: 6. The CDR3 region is CATERGPSYNEQFF. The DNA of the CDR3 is TGTGCCACCGAGCGGGGCCCCTCCTACAATGAGCAGTTCTTC.

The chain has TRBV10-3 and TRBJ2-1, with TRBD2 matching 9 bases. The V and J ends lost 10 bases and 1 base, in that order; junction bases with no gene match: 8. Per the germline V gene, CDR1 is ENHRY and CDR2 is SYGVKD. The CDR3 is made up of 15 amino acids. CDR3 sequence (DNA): TGTGCCACCCTTAGCGGGAGCGAATCCTACAATGAGCAGTTCTTC. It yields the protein CATLSGSESYNEQFF.

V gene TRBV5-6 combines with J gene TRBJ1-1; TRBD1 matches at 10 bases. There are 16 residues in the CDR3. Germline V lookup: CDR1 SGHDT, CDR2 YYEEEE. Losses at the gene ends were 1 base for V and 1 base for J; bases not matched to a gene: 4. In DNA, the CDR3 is TGTGCCAGCAGCTTGCCGGGGGACAGGGGGAACACTGAAGCTTTCTTT. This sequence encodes CASSLPGDRGNTEAFF.

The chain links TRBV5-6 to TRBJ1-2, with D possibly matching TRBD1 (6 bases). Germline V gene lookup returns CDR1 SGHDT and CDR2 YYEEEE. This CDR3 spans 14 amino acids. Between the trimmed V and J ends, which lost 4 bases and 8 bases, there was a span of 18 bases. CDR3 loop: CASSRNRVEVGYTF. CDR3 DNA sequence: TGTGCCAGCAGCCGAAACAGGGTCGAAGTCGGCTACACCTTC.

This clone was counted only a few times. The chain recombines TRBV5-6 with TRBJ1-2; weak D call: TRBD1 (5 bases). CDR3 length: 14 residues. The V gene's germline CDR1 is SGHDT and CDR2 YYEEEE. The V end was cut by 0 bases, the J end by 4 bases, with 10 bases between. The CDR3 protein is CASSLGRVPYGYTF. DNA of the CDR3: TGTGCCAGCAGCTTGGGCAGGGTCCCCTATGGCTACACCTTC.

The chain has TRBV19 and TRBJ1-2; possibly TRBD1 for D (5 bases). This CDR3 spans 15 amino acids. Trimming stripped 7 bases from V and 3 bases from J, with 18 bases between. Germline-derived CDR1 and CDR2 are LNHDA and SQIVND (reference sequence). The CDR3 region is CASTPQTAFHYGYTF. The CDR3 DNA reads TGTGCCAGTACTCCGCAGACAGCTTTTCACTATGGCTACACCTTC.

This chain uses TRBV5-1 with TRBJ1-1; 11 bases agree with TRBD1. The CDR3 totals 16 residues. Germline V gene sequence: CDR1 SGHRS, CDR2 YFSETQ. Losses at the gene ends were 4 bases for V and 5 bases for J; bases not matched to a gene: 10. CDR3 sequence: CASSTGQGAGRTEAFF. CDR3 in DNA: TGCGCCAGCAGCACCGGACAGGGGGCAGGAAGGACTGAAGCTTTCTTT.

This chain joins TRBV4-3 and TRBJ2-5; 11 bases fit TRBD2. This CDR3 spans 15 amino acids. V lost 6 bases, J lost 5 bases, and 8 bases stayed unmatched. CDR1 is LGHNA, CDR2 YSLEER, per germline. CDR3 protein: CASRDSGGAGETQYF. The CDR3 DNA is TGCGCCAGCAGGGATAGCGGGGGGGCCGGGGAGACCCAGTACTTC.

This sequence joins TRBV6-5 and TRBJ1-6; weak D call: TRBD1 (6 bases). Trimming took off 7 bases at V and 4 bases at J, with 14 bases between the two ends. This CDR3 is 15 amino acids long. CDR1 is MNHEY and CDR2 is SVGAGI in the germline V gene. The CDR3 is CASTLDRQYNSPLHF. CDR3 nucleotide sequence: TGTGCCAGCACCCTGGACAGACAATATAATTCACCCCTCCACTTT.

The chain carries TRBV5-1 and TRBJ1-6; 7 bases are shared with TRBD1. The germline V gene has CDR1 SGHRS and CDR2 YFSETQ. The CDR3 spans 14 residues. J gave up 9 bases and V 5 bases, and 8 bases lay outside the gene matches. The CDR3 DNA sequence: TGCGCCAGCAGGGACAGGAGTGTCAGTTCACCCCTCCACTTT. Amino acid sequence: CASRDRSVSSPLHF.

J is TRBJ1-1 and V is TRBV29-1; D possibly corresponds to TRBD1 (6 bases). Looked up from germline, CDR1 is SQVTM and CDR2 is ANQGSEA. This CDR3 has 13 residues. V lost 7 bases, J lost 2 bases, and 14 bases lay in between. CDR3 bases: TGCAGCGCCGGACAGAGTACCAACACTGAAGCTTTCTTT. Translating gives CSAGQSTNTEAFF.

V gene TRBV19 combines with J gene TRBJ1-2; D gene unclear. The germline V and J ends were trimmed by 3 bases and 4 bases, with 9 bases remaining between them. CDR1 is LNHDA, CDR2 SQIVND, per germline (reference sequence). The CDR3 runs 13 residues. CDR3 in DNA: TGTGCCAGTAGTATGGTCAGACTCTATGGCTACACCTTC. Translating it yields CASSMVRLYGYTF. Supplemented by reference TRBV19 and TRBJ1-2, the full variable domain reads DGGITQSPKYLFRKEGQNVTLSCEQNLNHDAMYWYRQDPGQGLRLIYYSQIVNDFQKGDIAEGYSVSREKKESFPLTVTSAQKNPTAFYLCASSMVRLYGYTFGSGTRLTVV.

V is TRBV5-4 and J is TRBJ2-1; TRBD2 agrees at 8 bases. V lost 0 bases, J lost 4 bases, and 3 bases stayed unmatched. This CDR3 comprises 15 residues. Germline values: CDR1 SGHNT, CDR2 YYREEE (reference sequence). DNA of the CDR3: TGTGCCAGCAGCTTGGCCGGGGGGGTATACAATGAGCAGTTCTTC. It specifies CASSLAGGVYNEQFF.